The 25 T cell receptor delta chains below all came from one sample that was sequenced in a study of delta chain sequences of gamma delta T cells. TCRdb reran clone calling via CATT on the 5' RACE reads. The table lists about 430 delta-chain clones, approximately 44% of them singletons. Material: either unsorted cells or a sorted T cell fraction (not recorded which). The receptor source for this set is a human donor in good health.

Sample share makes this clone large. The genes are TRDV2 and TRDJ1; 10 bases are a match to TRDD3. CDR1 GEAIGNYY and CDR2 EKD come from the germline V gene. Trimming cost V 3 bases and J 0 bases; bases outside gene matches: 12. The CDR3 sequence is 18 residues long. The CDR3 loop is CACDPILLGDENTDKLIF. CDR3 DNA: TGTGCCTGTGACCCTATTTTACTGGGGGATGAAAACACCGATAAACTCATCTTT.

This clone is large. This chain joins TRDV1 and TRDJ1, with 11 bases lining up with TRDD3. The CDR3 totals 23 residues. Trimming at V came to 3 bases and at J to 0 bases, leaving 24 bases not matched to a gene. The germline CDR1 and CDR2 sequences are TSWWSYY and QGS. CDR3 nucleotide sequence: TGTGCTCTTGGGGATCCGTCATTTCCTACGTCTGGGGGATACACGATGTACACCGATAAACTCATCTTT. Protein: CALGDPSFPTSGGYTMYTDKLIF.

This clone is judged large. The chain links TRDV2 to TRDJ1; 7 bases are shared with TRDD3. Trimming took 0 bases from V and 0 from J; bases not matched to a gene: 3. The CDR3 is 15 amino acids. The germline V gene encodes CDR1 GEAIGNYY and CDR2 EKD. CDR3 in amino acids: CACDTLLGYTDKLIF. The CDR3 nucleotides are TGTGCCTGTGACACCTTACTGGGGTACACCGATAAACTCATCTTT.

Details on this clone: A far bigger clonotype differs at one base, so this is likely a read error. The identical CDR3 is also encoded by other nucleotide sequences in the sample. V gene TRDV2 combines with J gene TRDJ1; 10 positions match TRDD3. V trimming: 4 bases; J trimming: 5 bases; junction bases outside the gene matches: 27. Germline assignment: CDR1 GEAIGNYY and CDR2 EKD. This CDR3 has 21 amino acids. The CDR3 coding sequence is TGTGCCTGTGATACGCTGGGCCCTACTGGGGGATTGCGTTGGGGCTCGGATAAACTCATCTTT. Translated: CACDTLGPTGGLRWGSDKLIF.

In regard to this clone: Possible read error: a much larger clone is one base away. Other DNA variants within this sample encode the same CDR3. CDR3 sequence reads: CACDTLLLRTDKLIF. In DNA form, the CDR3 reads TGTGCCTGTGACACCCTACTACTACGAACCGATAAACTCATCTTT. The chain uses TRDV2 and TRDJ1; D remains unclear. Germline V gives CDR1 GEAIGNYY, CDR2 EKD. The CDR3 is 15 residues long. The V end was cut by 0 bases, the J end by 2 bases, with 12 bases between.

This clone has a handful of counts. The chain has TRDV2 and TRDJ1; the match to TRDD3 covers 12 bases. The germline V gene encodes CDR1 GEAIGNYY and CDR2 EKD. With 3 bases clipped from V and 8 bases from J, the junction kept 9 bases outside the gene matches. The CDR3 spans 15 residues. CDR3 loop: CACDLLTGGYKKLIF. The DNA for the CDR3 is TGTGCCTGTGACCTTCTTACTGGGGGATACAAGAAACTCATCTTT.

The sample holds a few counts of this clone. DNA of the CDR3: TGTGCCTGCTACTGGGGGATACGCAACTCGTACACCGATAAACTCATCTTT. Residues: CACYWGIRNSYTDKLIF. The chain employs TRDV3 and TRDJ1; 13 bases are shared with TRDD3. Trimming took 4 bases from V and 0 from J; bases not matched to a gene: 11. The CDR3 covers 17 residues. In germline, CDR1 is TVYSNPD, CDR2 GDNSRS (reference sequence).

In this sample, this clone is medium-sized. The genes are TRDV2 and TRDJ1; TRDD3 aligns across 13 bases. This CDR3 spans 17 amino acids. After removal of 4 bases from V and 1 base from J, the junction contained 8 bases not matched to a gene. The germline gives CDR1 GEAIGNYY, CDR2 EKD. This CDR3 reads CACDFILGDTSTDKLIF. The CDR3 nucleotides read TGTGCCTGTGATTTCATACTGGGGGATACGTCCACCGATAAACTCATCTTT.

In this sample, this clone is large. Other nucleotide sequences from this sample produce the same CDR3. CDR3 in amino acids: CACDTLGGTMGIQDKLIF. The CDR3 DNA reads TGTGCCTGTGACACCTTGGGGGGCACCATGGGGATCCAAGATAAACTCATCTTT. The rearrangement joins TRDV2 to TRDJ1, with D maybe TRDD3 (6 bases). This CDR3 contains 18 residues. The V and J ends lost 0 bases and 5 bases respectively, with 24 bases between them. CDR1 and CDR2 from the germline V gene are GEAIGNYY and EKD.

Relative to its sample, this clone is hyperexpanded. V is TRAV29/DV5 and J is TRDJ1; TRDD3 agrees at 10 bases. The V gene's germline CDR1 is NSMFDY and CDR2 ISSIKDK. V trimming: 0 bases; J trimming: 0 bases; junction bases outside the gene matches: 14. The CDR3 extends over 19 amino acids. CDR3 DNA: TGTGCAGCAAGCGCGTTTCGTACTGGGGGATGCTCGTACACCGATAAACTCATCTTT. Translated: CAASAFRTGGCSYTDKLIF. Together with reference TRAV29/DV5 and TRDJ1, the CDR3 gives the full variable domain: DQQVKQNSPSLSVQEGRISILNCDYTNSMFDYFLWYKKYPAEGPTFLISISSIKDKNEDGRFTVFLNKSAKHLSLHIVPSQPGDSAVYFCAASAFRTGGCSYTDKLIFGKGTRVTVEP.

Only one count was recorded for this clone. A far bigger clonotype differs at one base, so this is likely a read error. The chain has TRDV2 and TRDJ1; 8 bases line up with TRDD3. The CDR3 has 21 amino acids. The germline V gene encodes CDR1 GEAIGNYY and CDR2 EKD. The CDR3 nucleotides read TGTGCCTGTGACACCGTACCTTCCCCTCTTACTGGGGGTTCGGACACCGAAAAACTCATCTTT. Protein product: CACDTVPSPLTGGSDTEKLIF.

Note on this clone: A single base is all that separates this from a far larger clone, so a read error is likely. The rearrangement links TRDV2 to TRDJ1, with TRDD3 as a possible D gene (5 bases). This CDR3 contains 15 residues. Trimming cost V 3 bases and J 0 bases, with 13 bases left between them. Germline V gene data show CDR1 as GEAIGNYY and CDR2 as EKD. The CDR3 nucleotides are TGTGCCTGTGACCCACAGGGGGCCCACACCGATAAACTCATCTTT. Its protein product is CACDPQGAHTDKLIF.

Comments on this clone: The protein recorded in TCRdb matches a much larger clone and deviates from this DNA's translation at residue 6, suggesting a read error; the protein here is obtained by translating the DNA. This chain connects TRDV2 to TRDJ1, with 9 bases aligning to TRDD3. After removal of 3 bases from V and 0 bases from J, the junction contained 19 bases not matched to a gene. The CDR3 is 20 residues long. The V gene's germline CDR1 is GEAIGNYY and CDR2 EKD. The CDR3: CACDPFLDGTPGGYTDKLIF. Written as DNA, the CDR3 is TGTGCCTGTGACCCATTCCTGGATGGGACCCCTGGGGGATACACCGATAAACTCATCTTT.

In this sample, this clone is large (0.1 to 1%). V and J are TRDV2 and TRDJ3; 7 bases map to TRDD3. There are 18 residues in the CDR3. V was pared by 1 base and J by 0 bases, with 5 bases of the junction left unmatched. The germline CDR1 and CDR2 sequences are GEAIGNYY and EKD. The CDR3 reads CACDTVGESSWDTRQMFF. As DNA, the CDR3 is TGTGCCTGTGACACGGTGGGGGAGAGCTCCTGGGACACCCGACAGATGTTTTTC.

The table lists this clone with a count of one. This likely traces to a read error, being one base from a far larger clone. The chain carries TRDV1 and TRDJ1; TRDD3 might be the D (9 bases). Germline CDR1 reads TSWWSYY; CDR2 reads QGS. The CDR3 consists of 23 residues. V was clipped by 3 bases and J by 4 bases, with 39 bases between them. CDR3 DNA sequence: TGTGCTCTTGGGGATACCCTCCTTCCTAAGAGTACTGGGGGACTTATCAACAGCGATAAACTCATCTTT. It is translated as CALGDTLLPKSTGGLINSDKLIF.

A word on this clone: This sequence is one base from a far larger clone and is likely a read error. Other DNA sequences of this sample code for an identical CDR3. The chain uses TRDV2 and TRDJ3, with D perhaps TRDD3 (5 bases). This CDR3 comprises 20 residues. Deletions cut 1 base from V and 0 bases from J, with 18 bases between. CDR1 is GEAIGNYY and CDR2 is EKD in the germline V gene. CDR3 bases: TGTGCCTGTGACACTGCCAGCGGGGGGCCTAGCTCCTGGGACACCCGACAGATGTTTTTC. Encoded protein: CACDTASGGPSSWDTRQMFF.

By proportion, this clone is hyperexpanded (1% or more). This chain joins TRDV2 and TRDJ1, with 13 bases identical to TRDD3. The CDR3 sequence is 17 residues long. Germline loops: CDR1 GEAIGNYY, CDR2 EKD. V lost 4 bases and J lost 0; bases outside the gene matches: 7. The CDR3 protein is CACDPVLGDTYTDKLIF. CDR3 nucleotide sequence: TGTGCCTGTGATCCCGTACTGGGGGATACGTACACCGATAAACTCATCTTT.

Judged by abundance, this clone is large (0.1 to 1%). J is TRDJ1 and V is TRDV2, with 10 positions matching TRDD3. The trim removed 0 bases at V and 1 base at J, leaving 10 bases unmatched. This CDR3 is 18 amino acids long. CDR1 is GEAIGNYY, CDR2 EKD, per germline. The CDR3 here is CACDTLNRLGDSTDKLIF. DNA for the CDR3: TGTGCCTGTGACACCTTAAATCGCCTGGGGGATAGCACCGATAAACTCATCTTT.

By sample share, this clone is large. This chain uses TRDV2 with TRDJ1; 10 bases are shared with TRDD3. CDR3 length: 17 amino acids. Germline lookup yields CDR1 GEAIGNYY and CDR2 EKD. Trimming cost V 0 bases and J 7 bases; bases outside gene matches: 13. This chain's CDR3 is CACDTVTNTGGSGKLIF. Here the CDR3 DNA reads TGTGCCTGTGACACCGTCACTAATACTGGGGGATCCGGTAAACTCATCTTT.

The sample holds one count of this clone. A much bigger clone sits one base away, suggesting this may be a read error. Other nucleotide sequences from this sample produce the same CDR3. The chain uses TRDV2 and TRDJ1, with 8 positions matching TRDD3. The CDR3 extends over 18 amino acids. The germline V gene encodes CDR1 GEAIGNYY and CDR2 EKD. The CDR3 DNA reads as TGTGCATGTGACACGTTGAAACTGGGGGTCGCCGACACCGATAAACTCATCTTT. Its protein is CACDTLKLGVADTDKLIF.

Notes on this clone: It differs at one base from a far larger clone, so likely a read error. This chain connects TRDV2 to TRDJ1; D may be TRDD3 (6 bases). Germline-derived CDR1 and CDR2 are GEAIGNYY and EKD. The CDR3 extends over 18 amino acids. V lost 0 bases and J 5 bases, leaving 24 bases between the germline ends. For the CDR3, the DNA is TGTGCCTGTGACACCTTGGGGGGCCCCATGGGGATCCAAGATAAACTCATCTTT. It translates to CACDTLGGPMGIQDKLIF.

As to this clone: This probably arose from a read error, given a far larger clone one base away. The chain employs TRDV2 and TRDJ1, with a tentative D call TRDD3 (6 bases). The germline gives CDR1 GEAIGNYY, CDR2 EKD. This CDR3 contains 14 residues. In DNA, the CDR3 is TGTGCCTGTGACACGTGGGGGTACACCGATAAACTCACCTTT. As protein: CACDTWGYTDKLTF.

This clone occurred once. Given a much more abundant clone one base away, this may be a read error. This chain's CDR3 is CAASDTKPPWVLTLGDTERGTDKRIF. The CDR3 DNA reads as TGTGCAGCAAGCGACACCAAACCACCTTGGGTCCTTACTCTGGGGGATACGGAAAGGGGCACCGATAAACGCATCTTT. The V gene is TRAV29/DV5, the J gene TRDJ1, with TRDD3 matching 12 bases. Germline V lookup: CDR1 NSMFDY, CDR2 ISSIKDK. The CDR3 covers 26 residues.

V gene TRDV2 combines with J gene TRDJ1; 7 nucleotides align to TRDD3. The CDR3 covers 16 residues. After removal of 0 bases from V and 0 bases from J, the junction contained 6 bases not matched to a gene. The germline V gene has CDR1 GEAIGNYY and CDR2 EKD. CDR3 sequence (DNA): TGTGCCTGTGACACCGTGGGGGACCAGTACACCGATAAACTCATCTTT. This codes for CACDTVGDQYTDKLIF.

J is TRDJ1 and V is TRDV2; 13 bases line up with TRDD3. CDR1 and CDR2 (germline): GEAIGNYY, EKD. The CDR3 totals 17 residues. Losses at the gene ends were 1 base for V and 5 bases for J; bases not matched to a gene: 9. The CDR3: CACDTVLGDTRRDKLIF. The CDR3 coding sequence is TGTGCCTGTGACACTGTACTGGGGGATACGCGCCGGGATAAACTCATCTTT.